This TCR beta chain was recovered during a study of T cell repertoires in cytomegalovirus infection. TCRdb reanalysed the reads using MiXCR and keeps one entry per CDR3 protein. The sample lists fewer than 550,000 distinct CDR3 sequences; over 9% were seen once. This CDR3 contains 14 residues. The V end was cut by 3 bases, the J end by 11 bases, with 16 bases between. Germline CDR1 reads SGHAT; CDR2 reads FQNNGV. This clonotype was seen ten or more times. The chain links TRBV11-2 to TRBJ1-4, with D possibly TRBD1 on 6 matching bases. Material: PBMCs. The receptor comes from a human donor in good health (CMV status not recorded). Some clones in this sample may be carry-over from other donors' samples. Here the CDR3 reads CASSFGQGQRKLFF. In DNA, the CDR3 is TGTGCCAGCAGCTTTGGGCAGGGGCAAAGGAAACTGTTTTTT.